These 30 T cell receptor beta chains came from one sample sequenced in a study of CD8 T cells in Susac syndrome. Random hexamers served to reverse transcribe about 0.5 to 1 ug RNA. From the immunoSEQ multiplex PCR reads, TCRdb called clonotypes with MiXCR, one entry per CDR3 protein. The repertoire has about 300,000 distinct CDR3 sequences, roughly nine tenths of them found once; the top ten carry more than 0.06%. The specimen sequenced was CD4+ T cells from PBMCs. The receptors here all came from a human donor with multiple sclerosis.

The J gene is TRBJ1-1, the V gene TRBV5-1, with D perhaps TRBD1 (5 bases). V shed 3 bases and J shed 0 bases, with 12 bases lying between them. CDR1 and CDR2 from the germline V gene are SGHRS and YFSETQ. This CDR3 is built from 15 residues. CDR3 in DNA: TGCGCCAGCAGCTCGGGACCGGCGATGAACACTGAAGCTTTCTTT. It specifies CASSSGPAMNTEAFF.

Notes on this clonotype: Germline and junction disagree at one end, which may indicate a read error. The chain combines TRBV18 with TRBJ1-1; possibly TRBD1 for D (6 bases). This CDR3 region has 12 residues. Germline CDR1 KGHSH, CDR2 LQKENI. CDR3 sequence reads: CATSGEGTEAFF. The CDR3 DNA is TGTGCCACCTCAGGGGAGGGCACTGAAGCTTTCTTT.

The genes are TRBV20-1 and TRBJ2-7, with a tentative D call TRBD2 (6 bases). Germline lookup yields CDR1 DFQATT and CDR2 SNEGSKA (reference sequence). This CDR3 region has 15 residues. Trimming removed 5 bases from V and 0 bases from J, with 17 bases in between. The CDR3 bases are TGCAGTGCTTTCCCAAGTGCGGGGAACTCCTACGAGCAGTACTTC. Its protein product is CSAFPSAGNSYEQYF.

The CDR3 is CSVEDRGRGHNEQFF. DNA of the CDR3: TGCAGCGTTGAAGACAGGGGGCGCGGGCACAATGAGCAGTTCTTC. The rearrangement joins TRBV29-1 to TRBJ2-1, with 8 bases aligning to TRBD1. CDR1 SQVTM and CDR2 ANQGSEA come from the germline V gene. J gave up 5 bases and V 0 bases, and 6 bases lay outside the gene matches. The CDR3 loop spans 15 amino acids.

The CDR3 sequence: CASSYGQQGSDEKLFF. The CDR3 DNA is TGTGCCAGCAGTTACGGACAGCAAGGTTCGGATGAAAAACTGTTTTTT. The chain links TRBV6-6 to TRBJ1-4; the D gene is possibly TRBD1 (6 bases). With 2 bases removed from V and 6 bases from J, the gap between germline ends came to 16 bases. Looked up from germline, CDR1 is MNHNY and CDR2 is SVGAGI (reference sequence). The CDR3 loop spans 16 amino acids.

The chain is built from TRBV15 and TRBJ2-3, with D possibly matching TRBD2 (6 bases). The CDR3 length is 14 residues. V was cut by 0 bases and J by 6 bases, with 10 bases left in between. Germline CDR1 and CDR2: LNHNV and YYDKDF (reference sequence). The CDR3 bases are TGTGCCACCAGCAGAGATCAGAGCGGGGATACGCAGTATTTT. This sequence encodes CATSRDQSGDTQYF.

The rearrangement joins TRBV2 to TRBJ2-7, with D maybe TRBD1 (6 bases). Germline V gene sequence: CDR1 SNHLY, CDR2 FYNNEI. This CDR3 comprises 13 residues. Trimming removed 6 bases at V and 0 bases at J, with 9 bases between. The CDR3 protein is CASRGDTSYEQYF. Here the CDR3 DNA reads TGTGCCAGCAGAGGGGACACCTCCTACGAGCAGTACTTC.

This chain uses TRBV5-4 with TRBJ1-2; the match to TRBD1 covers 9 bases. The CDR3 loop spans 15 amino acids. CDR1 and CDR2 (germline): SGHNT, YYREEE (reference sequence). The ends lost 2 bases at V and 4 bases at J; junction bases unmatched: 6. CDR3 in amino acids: CASSFGQGSIYGYTF. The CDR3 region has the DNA TGTGCCAGCAGCTTCGGACAGGGGAGCATCTATGGCTACACCTTC.

This CDR3 reads CASSQDSYYGYTF. The DNA of the CDR3 is TGTGCCAGCAGCCAGGACAGTTACTATGGCTACACCTTC. This chain links TRBV14 with TRBJ1-2; tentative D call: TRBD1 (6 bases). V shed 3 bases and J shed 3 bases, with 8 bases lying between them. CDR3 length: 13 amino acids. Germline CDR1 SGHDN, CDR2 FVKESK.

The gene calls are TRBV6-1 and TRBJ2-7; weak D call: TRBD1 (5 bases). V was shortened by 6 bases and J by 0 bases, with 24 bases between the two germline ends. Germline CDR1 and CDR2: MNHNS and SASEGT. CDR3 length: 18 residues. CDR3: CASSPNRPWTLHSYEQYF. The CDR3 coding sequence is TGTGCCAGCAGCCCTAACAGACCCTGGACATTACACTCCTACGAGCAGTACTTC.

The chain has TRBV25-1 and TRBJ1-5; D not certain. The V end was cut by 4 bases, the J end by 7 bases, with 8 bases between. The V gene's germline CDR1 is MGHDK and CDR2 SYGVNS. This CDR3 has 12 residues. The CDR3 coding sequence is TGTGCCAGCAGTGCCCCCGGCCAGCCCCAGCATTTT. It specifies CASSAPGQPQHF. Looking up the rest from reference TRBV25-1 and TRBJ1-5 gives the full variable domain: EADIYQTPRYLVIGTGKKITLECSQTMGHDKMYWYQQDPGMELHLIHYSYGVNSTEKGDLSSESTVSRIRTEHFPLTLESARPSHTSQYLCASSAPGQPQHFGDGTRLSIL.

The CDR3 bases are TGCAGCGCTTACAGGGTAGAGAGGACTGAAGCTTTCTTT. Protein: CSAYRVERTEAFF. V gene TRBV29-1 combines with J gene TRBJ1-1; D might be TRBD1 (6 bases). CDR1 SQVTM and CDR2 ANQGSEA come from the germline V gene. The CDR3 is made up of 13 amino acids. Trimming cost V 7 bases and J 5 bases, with 17 bases left between them.

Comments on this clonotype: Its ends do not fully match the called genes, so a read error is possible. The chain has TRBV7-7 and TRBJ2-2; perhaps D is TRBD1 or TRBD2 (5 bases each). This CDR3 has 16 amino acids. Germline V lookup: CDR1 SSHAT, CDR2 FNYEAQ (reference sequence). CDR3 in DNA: TGTGCTAGCAGCCGGGACGGAACGGGGTCGACCGGGGAGCTGTTTTTT. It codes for CASSRDGTGSTGELFF.

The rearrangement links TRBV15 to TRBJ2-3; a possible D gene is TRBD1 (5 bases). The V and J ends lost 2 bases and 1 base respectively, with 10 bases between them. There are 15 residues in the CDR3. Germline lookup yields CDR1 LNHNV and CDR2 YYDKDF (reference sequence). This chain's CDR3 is CATSRPGLGTDTQYF. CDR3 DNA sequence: TGTGCCACCAGCAGACCAGGGCTGGGCACAGATACGCAGTATTTT.

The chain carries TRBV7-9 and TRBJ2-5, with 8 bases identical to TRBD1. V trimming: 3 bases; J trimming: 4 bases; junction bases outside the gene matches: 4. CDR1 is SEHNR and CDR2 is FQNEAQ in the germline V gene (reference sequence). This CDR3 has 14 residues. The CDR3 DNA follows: TGTGCCAGCAGCTTTCGGACAGGGACAGAGACCCAGTACTTC. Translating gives CASSFRTGTETQYF.

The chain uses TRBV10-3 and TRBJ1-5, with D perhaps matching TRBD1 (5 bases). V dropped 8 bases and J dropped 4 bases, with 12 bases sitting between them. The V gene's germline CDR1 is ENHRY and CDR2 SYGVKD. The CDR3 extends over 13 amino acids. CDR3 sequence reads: CAIRGDLNQPQHF. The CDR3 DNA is TGTGCCATCCGGGGGGACCTTAATCAGCCCCAGCATTTT.

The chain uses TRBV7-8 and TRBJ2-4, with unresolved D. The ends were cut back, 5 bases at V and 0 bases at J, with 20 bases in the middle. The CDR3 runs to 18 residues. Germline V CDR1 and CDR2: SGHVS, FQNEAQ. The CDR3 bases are TGTGCCAGCAGCCTACGATTAATTACACGTACAGCCAAAAACATTCAGTACTTC. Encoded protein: CASSLRLITRTAKNIQYF. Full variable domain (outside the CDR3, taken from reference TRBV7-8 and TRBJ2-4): GAGVSQSPRYKVAKRGQDVALRCDPISGHVSLFWYQQALGQGPEFLTYFQNEAQLDKSGLPSDRFFAERPEGSVSTLKIQRTQQEDSAVYLCASSLRLITRTAKNIQYFGAGTRLSVL.

CDR3 bases: TGTGCCAGTAGGGCCCGGGGACAGCAAGAGACCCAGTACTTC. Residues: CASRARGQQETQYF. V gene TRBV19 combines with J gene TRBJ2-5; TRBD1 matches 7 bases. V was pared by 6 bases and J by 2 bases, with 6 bases of the junction left unmatched. This CDR3 is 14 amino acids long. Per germline, CDR1 LNHDA and CDR2 SQIVND (reference sequence).

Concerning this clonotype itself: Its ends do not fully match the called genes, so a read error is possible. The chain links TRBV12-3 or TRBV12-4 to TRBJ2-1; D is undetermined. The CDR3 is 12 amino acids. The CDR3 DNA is TGTGCCAGCAGTTTAGCGTCAGGCCCTGTCTCCTTC. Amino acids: CASSLASGPVSF.

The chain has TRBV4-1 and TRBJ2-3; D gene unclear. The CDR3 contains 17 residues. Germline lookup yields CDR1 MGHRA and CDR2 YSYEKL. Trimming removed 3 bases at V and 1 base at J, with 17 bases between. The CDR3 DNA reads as TGCGCCAGCAGCCAGCTCGGTAGAGGAGTAGGCACAGATACGCAGTATTTT. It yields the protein CASSQLGRGVGTDTQYF.

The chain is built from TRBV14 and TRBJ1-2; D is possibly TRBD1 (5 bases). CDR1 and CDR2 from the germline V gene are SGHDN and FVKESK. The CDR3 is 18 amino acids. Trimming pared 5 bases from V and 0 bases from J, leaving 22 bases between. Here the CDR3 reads CASSDSRTRTGPNYGYTF. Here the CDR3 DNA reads TGTGCCAGCAGCGACTCAAGAACCCGAACAGGCCCTAACTATGGCTACACCTTC.

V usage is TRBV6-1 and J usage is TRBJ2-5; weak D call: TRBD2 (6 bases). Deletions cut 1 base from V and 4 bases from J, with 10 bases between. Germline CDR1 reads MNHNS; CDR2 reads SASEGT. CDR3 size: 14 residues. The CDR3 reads CASSEGPAGETQYF. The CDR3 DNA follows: TGTGCCAGCAGTGAAGGCCCAGCGGGAGAGACCCAGTACTTC.

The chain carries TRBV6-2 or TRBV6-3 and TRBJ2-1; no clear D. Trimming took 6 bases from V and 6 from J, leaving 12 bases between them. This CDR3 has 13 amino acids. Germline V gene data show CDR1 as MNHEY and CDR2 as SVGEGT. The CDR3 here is CASRQTGLNEQFF. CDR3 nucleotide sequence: TGTGCCAGCAGGCAGACTGGTCTCAATGAGCAGTTCTTC.

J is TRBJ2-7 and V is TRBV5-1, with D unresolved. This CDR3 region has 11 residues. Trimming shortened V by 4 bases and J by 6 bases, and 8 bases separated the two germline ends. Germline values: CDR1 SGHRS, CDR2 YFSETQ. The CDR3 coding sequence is TGCGCCAGCAGCAAAGTGGGCGAGCAGTACTTC. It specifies CASSKVGEQYF.

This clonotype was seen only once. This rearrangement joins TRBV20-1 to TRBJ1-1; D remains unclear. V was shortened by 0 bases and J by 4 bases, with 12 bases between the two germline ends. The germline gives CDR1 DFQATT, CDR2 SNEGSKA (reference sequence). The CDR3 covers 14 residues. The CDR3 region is CSARDGVSSTEAFF. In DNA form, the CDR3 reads TGCAGTGCTAGAGATGGGGTATCCAGCACTGAAGCTTTCTTT.

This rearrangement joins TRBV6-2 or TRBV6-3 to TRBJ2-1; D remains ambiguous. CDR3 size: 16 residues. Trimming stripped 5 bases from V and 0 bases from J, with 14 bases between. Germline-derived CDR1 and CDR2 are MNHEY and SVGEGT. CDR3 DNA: TGTGCCAGCAGTACCCCGCCGCCAAGCTCCTACAATGAGCAGTTCTTC. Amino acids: CASSTPPPSSYNEQFF.

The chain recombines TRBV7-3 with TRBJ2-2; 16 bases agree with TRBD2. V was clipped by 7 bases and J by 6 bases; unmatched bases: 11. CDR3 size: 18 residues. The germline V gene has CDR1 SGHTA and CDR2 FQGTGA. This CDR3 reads CASTPGLAGGRAAGELFF. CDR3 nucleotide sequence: TGTGCCAGCACCCCGGGACTAGCGGGAGGGCGTGCGGCCGGGGAGCTGTTTTTT.

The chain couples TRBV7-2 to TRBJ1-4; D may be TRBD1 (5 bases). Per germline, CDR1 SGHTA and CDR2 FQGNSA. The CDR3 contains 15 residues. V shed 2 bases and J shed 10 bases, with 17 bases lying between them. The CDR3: CASSLNLGVGGKLFF. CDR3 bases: TGTGCCAGCAGCTTAAACCTAGGGGTAGGAGGAAAACTGTTTTTT.

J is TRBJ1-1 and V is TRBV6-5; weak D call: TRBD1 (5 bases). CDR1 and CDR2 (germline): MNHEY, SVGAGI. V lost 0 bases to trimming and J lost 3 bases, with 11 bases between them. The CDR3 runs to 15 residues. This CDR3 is CASSYSIGGDTEAFF. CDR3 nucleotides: TGTGCCAGCAGTTACTCTATCGGAGGGGACACTGAAGCTTTCTTT.

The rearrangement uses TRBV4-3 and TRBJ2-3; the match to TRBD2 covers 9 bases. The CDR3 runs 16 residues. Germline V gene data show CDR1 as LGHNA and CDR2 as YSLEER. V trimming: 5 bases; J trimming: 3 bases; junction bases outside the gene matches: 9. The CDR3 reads CASSTLAGDATDTQYF. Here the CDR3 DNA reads TGCGCCAGCAGCACGTTAGCGGGAGATGCGACAGATACGCAGTATTTT.